Included here is one T cell receptor (beta chain) sequence, with context. Sequenced by immunoSEQ multiplex PCR; TCRdb stores in-frame clones only, minus some. The sample lists some 120,000 clones, around four fifths seen once, with over 1.5% in the top ten. Regarding time point: blood 2 weeks post-SBRT. The sample's treatment: 15 Gy SBRT to primary tumor, nephrectomy 4 weeks later. This sample was taken from a study of radiation and T cells in renal cell carcinoma. CDR1 is SGHNT and CDR2 is YYREEE in the germline V gene (reference sequence). The CDR3 is 13 amino acids. V lost 2 bases, J lost 5 bases, and 10 bases lay in between.

The sample was blood, taken from a patient whose treatment included radiotherapy and nephrectomy. The gene calls are TRBV5-4 and TRBJ2-5; D is ambiguous. This sequence originates from a woman in her sixties with renal cell carcinoma. The CDR3 DNA reads TGTGCCAGCAGCTTTATGGCCTCGGAGACCCAGTACTTC. Encoded protein: CASSFMASETQYF.